Each of the 14 T cell receptor beta chains below was sequenced from the same sample in a study of T cells in localized non-small cell lung cancer. Produced via immunoSEQ multiplex PCR; TCRdb's table is partial and in-frame only. The sample lists some 130,000 clones, more than 70% occurring once. Sequenced here: peripheral blood, sampled before any cancer treatment. These receptors were taken from a female donor older than 55 with stage I lung adenocarcinoma.

The count of this clone is one. The gene calls are TRBV2 and TRBJ2-1, with 9 bases identical to TRBD1. V shed 7 bases, J shed 8 bases, and the junction held 15 bases outside the gene matches. CDR1 is SNHLY, CDR2 FYNNEI, per germline. This CDR3 region has 16 residues. The DNA of the CDR3 is TGTGCCAGCACTGTAATTCCGGGACAGGGAAACCATGAGCAGTTCTTC. Translated, it gives CASTVIPGQGNHEQFF.

The chain joins TRBV7-9 to TRBJ1-2; maybe TRBD1 (5 bases). Trimming left V 5 bases short and J 4 bases short, with 14 bases between. The CDR3 is 14 amino acids. CDR1 SEHNR and CDR2 FQNEAQ come from the germline V gene (reference sequence). The CDR3 DNA sequence: TGTGCCAGCAGCCCCGCGGGGGACGGCTATGGCTACACCTTC. Translating gives CASSPAGDGYGYTF.

The rearrangement uses TRBV27 and TRBJ2-6; D not resolved. Germline values: CDR1 MNHEY, CDR2 SMNVEV (reference sequence). This CDR3 is 14 amino acids long. V lost 5 bases and J lost 6, with 11 bases in between. CDR3 coding DNA: TGTGCCAGCAGTCTTGGACGGGCGGCCAACGTCCTGACTTTC. It encodes CASSLGRAANVLTF.

The rearrangement joins TRBV27 to TRBJ2-2; TRBD2 matches at 10 bases. With 4 bases clipped from V and 4 bases from J, the junction kept 9 bases outside the gene matches. The germline gives CDR1 MNHEY, CDR2 SMNVEV (reference sequence). The CDR3 loop spans 17 amino acids. CDR3 coding DNA: TGTGCCAGCAGTTCCAATTCACTAGCGGGACGCACCGGGGAGCTGTTTTTT. Protein sequence: CASSSNSLAGRTGELFF.

The rearrangement joins TRBV6-5 to TRBJ1-3, with unresolved D. Trimming stripped 0 bases from V and 0 bases from J, with 9 bases between. The CDR3 extends over 16 amino acids. Germline loops: CDR1 MNHEY, CDR2 SVGAGI. CDR3 nucleotides: TGTGCCAGCAGTTACTCGGTCAGGAGCTCTGGAAACACCATATATTTT. It yields the protein CASSYSVRSSGNTIYF.

The chain couples TRBV2 to TRBJ2-1, with D hard to call. The CDR3 runs 12 residues. The germline V and J ends were trimmed by 6 bases and 5 bases, with 8 bases remaining between them. Germline lookup yields CDR1 SNHLY and CDR2 FYNNEI. This chain's CDR3 is CASRTLDNEQFF. CDR3 bases: TGTGCCAGCAGGACCCTAGACAATGAGCAGTTCTTC.

The chain carries TRBV5-1 and TRBJ1-4, with TRBD1 as a possible D gene (5 bases). CDR1 is SGHRS, CDR2 YFSETQ, per germline. The V and J ends lost 4 bases and 3 bases respectively, with 10 bases between them. This CDR3 has 14 residues. The CDR3 region is CASSSGGANEKLFF. As DNA, the CDR3 is TGCGCCAGCAGCAGCGGGGGGGCTAATGAAAAACTGTTTTTT.

This rearrangement joins TRBV5-6 to TRBJ1-1; perhaps TRBD1 as D (5 bases). This CDR3 contains 17 residues. CDR1 SGHDT and CDR2 YYEEEE come from the germline V gene. Trimming took off 4 bases at V and 4 bases at J, with 23 bases between the two ends. This chain's CDR3 is CASSDRGGRLGVTEAFF. CDR3 nucleotides: TGTGCCAGCAGCGACCGCGGGGGACGCCTGGGGGTCACTGAAGCTTTCTTT.

This chain connects TRBV2 to TRBJ2-6, with unresolved D. V was trimmed by 8 bases and J by 0 bases, leaving 17 bases between them. The V gene's germline CDR1 is SNHLY and CDR2 FYNNEI. The CDR3 runs to 17 residues. The chain's CDR3 is CASSPALSGSGANVLTF. CDR3 bases: TGTGCCAGCTCACCGGCCCTAAGTGGCTCTGGGGCCAACGTCCTGACTTTC.

This clone was seen a few times. This sequence joins TRBV7-9 and TRBJ2-1; either TRBD1 or TRBD2 may supply D (5 bases each). The CDR3 consists of 14 residues. From germline, CDR1 is SEHNR and CDR2 FQNEAQ (reference sequence). V lost 3 bases, J lost 12 bases, and 18 bases lay in between. As DNA, the CDR3 is TGTGCCAGCAGCTTTGAATTTTCTGGGGGTCTGCAGTTCTTC. It encodes CASSFEFSGGLQFF.

V gene TRBV5-4 combines with J gene TRBJ2-5; D not resolved. V lost 4 bases and J 1 base, leaving 8 bases between the germline ends. The CDR3 spans 13 residues. Germline loops: CDR1 SGHNT, CDR2 YYREEE (reference sequence). The CDR3 protein is CASSQVTQETQYF. The CDR3 nucleotides are TGTGCCAGCAGCCAAGTCACCCAAGAGACCCAGTACTTC.

V is TRBV2 and J is TRBJ1-1; 7 nucleotides line up with TRBD1. J was trimmed by 6 bases and V by 6 bases; bases with no gene match: 10. This CDR3 contains 14 residues. Looked up from germline, CDR1 is SNHLY and CDR2 is FYNNEI. The CDR3 spells CASRGRQGGAEAFF. The CDR3 DNA is TGTGCCAGCAGAGGAAGACAGGGCGGCGCTGAAGCTTTCTTT.

The chain has TRBV10-3 and TRBJ2-3; D is perhaps TRBD1 (5 bases). Looked up from germline, CDR1 is ENHRY and CDR2 is SYGVKD. This CDR3 comprises 12 residues. Trimming removed 10 bases from V and 1 base from J, with 9 bases in between. CDR3 in DNA: TGTGCCAGCGACAGTGGCACAGATACGCAGTATTTT. Amino acid sequence: CASDSGTDTQYF.

This chain connects TRBV6-1 to TRBJ1-2, with D hard to call. With 7 bases removed from V and 12 bases from J, the gap between germline ends came to 21 bases. This CDR3 is built from 13 residues. Germline assignment: CDR1 MNHNS and CDR2 SASEGT. This CDR3 is CASNSEPGVRNTF. The CDR3 region has the DNA TGTGCCAGCAACTCCGAACCAGGAGTCAGGAACACCTTC.